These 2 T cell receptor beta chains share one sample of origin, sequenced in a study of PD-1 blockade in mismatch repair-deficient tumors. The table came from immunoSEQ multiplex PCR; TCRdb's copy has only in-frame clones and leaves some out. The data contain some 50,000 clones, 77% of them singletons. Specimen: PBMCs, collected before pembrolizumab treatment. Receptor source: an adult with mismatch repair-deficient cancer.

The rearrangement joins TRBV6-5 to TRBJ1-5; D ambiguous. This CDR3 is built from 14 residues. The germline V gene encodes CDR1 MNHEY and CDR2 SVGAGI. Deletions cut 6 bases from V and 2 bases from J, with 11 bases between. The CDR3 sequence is CASSPGLGNQPQHF. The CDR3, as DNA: TGTGCCAGCAGCCCCGGGCTGGGCAATCAGCCCCAGCATTTT.

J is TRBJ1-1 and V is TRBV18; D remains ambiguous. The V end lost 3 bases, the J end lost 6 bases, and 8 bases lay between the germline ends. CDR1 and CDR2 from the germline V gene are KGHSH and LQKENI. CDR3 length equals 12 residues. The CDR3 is CASSPNIPEAFF. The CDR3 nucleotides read TGTGCCAGCTCACCGAATATTCCTGAAGCTTTCTTT.